This T cell receptor beta chain was obtained from a study of T cells in Graves' hyperthyroidism and ophthalmopathy. The overall study: It was at initial diagnosis, before any treatment, that peripheral blood was collected.

Exclusion criteria comprised uncontrolled infection, other autoimmune disease, pregnancy or lactation. The V end lost 0 bases, the J end lost 3 bases, and 5 bases lay between the germline ends. The CDR3 loop spans 13 amino acids. Germline V lookup: CDR1 SGDLS, CDR2 YYNGEE. Worth noting for this clonotype: Its antigen is undetermined.

General observations from the study: The model made its ophthalmopathy prediction, and onset followed a median approximately six months later. Researchers found most expanded thyroid clonotypes above 0.001 in blood as well.

Amplification of TCR beta CDR3 regions was performed using RNA transcripts as template. First-round RT-PCR targeting the TCR CDR3 was performed with the HTBI primer set. TCRdb recomputed calls from the multiplex PCR reads with MiXCR, one row per CDR3 protein. The table has about 600,000 distinct CDR3 sequences, over 12% seen once. The sequence was collected from a woman aged 18-29 years with Graves' ophthalmopathy. The specimen was blood. The chain recombines TRBV9 with TRBJ2-3; D is uncertain. CDR3 in amino acids: CASSVDSTDTQYF. DNA of the CDR3: TGTGCCAGCAGCGTAGATTCGACAGATACGCAGTATTTT. The full variable domain, with the rest looked up from reference TRBV9 and TRBJ2-3, is DSGVTQTPKHLITATGQRVTLRCSPRSGDLSVYWYQQSLDQGLQFLIQYYNGEERAKGNILERFSAQQFPDLHSELNLSSLELGDSALYFCASSVDSTDTQYFGPGTRLTVL.